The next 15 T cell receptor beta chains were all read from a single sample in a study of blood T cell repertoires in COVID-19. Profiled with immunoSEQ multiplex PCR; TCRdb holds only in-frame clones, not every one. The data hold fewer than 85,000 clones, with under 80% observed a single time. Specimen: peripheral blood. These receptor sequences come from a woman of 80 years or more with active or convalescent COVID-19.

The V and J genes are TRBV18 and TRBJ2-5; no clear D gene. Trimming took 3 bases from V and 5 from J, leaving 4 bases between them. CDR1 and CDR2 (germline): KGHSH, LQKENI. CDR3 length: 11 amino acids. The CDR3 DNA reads TGTGCCAGCTCACCGGAGGAGACCCAGTACTTC. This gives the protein CASSPEETQYF. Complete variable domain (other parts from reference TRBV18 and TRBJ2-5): NAGVMQNPRHLVRRRGQEARLRCSPMKGHSHVYWYRQLPEEGLKFMVYLQKENIIDESGMPKERFSAEFPKEGPSILRIQQVVRGDSAAYFCASSPEETQYFGPGTRLLVL.

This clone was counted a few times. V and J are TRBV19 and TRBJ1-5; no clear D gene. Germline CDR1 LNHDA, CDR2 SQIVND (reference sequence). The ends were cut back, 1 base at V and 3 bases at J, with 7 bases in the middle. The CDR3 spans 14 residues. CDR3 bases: TGTGCCAGTAGTATAGTAACAGACAATCAGCCCCAGCATTTT. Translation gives CASSIVTDNQPQHF.

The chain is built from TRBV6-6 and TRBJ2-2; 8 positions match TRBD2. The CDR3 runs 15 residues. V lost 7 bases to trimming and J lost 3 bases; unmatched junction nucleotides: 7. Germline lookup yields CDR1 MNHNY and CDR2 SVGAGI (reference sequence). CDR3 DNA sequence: TGTGCCAGCACTCCGACCGGGGGGGACACCGGGGAGCTGTTTTTT. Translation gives CASTPTGGDTGELFF.

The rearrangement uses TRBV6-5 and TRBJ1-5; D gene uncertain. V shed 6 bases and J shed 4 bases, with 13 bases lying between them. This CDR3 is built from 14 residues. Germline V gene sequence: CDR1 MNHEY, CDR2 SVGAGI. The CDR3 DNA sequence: TGTGCCAGCAGGGACGGGATCCCAAATCAGCCCCAGCATTTT. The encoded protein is CASRDGIPNQPQHF.

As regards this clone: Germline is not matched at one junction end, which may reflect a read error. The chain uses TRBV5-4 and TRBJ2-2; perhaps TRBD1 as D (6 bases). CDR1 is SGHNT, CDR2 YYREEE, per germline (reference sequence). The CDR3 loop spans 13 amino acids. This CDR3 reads CVSRLDRTGELFF. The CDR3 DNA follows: TGTGTCAGCAGACTTGACAGGACCGGGGAGCTGTTTTTT.

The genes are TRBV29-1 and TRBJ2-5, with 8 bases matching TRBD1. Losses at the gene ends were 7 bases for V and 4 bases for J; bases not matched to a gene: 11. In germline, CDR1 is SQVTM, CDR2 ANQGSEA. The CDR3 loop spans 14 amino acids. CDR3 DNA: TGCAGCGCCGCAGACAGGGGCCCGGGAGAGACCCAGTACTTC. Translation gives CSAADRGPGETQYF.

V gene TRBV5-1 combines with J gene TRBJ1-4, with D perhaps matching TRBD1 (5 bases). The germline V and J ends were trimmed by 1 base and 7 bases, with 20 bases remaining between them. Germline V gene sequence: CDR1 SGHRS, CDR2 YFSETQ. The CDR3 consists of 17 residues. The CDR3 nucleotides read TGCGCCAGCAGCTTGTCCGGGACTGCACGGTCGGGTGAAAAACTGTTTTTT. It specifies CASSLSGTARSGEKLFF. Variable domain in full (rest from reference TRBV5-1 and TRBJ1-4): KAGVTQTPRYLIKTRGQQVTLSCSPISGHRSVSWYQQTPGQGLQFLFEYFSETQRNKGNFPGRFSGRQFSNSRSEMNVSTLELGDSALYLCASSLSGTARSGEKLFFGSGTQLSVL.

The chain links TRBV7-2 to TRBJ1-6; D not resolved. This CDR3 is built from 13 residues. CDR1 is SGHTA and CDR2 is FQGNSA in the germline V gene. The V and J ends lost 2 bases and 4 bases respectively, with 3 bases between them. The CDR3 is CASSLQYNSPLHF. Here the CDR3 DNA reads TGTGCCAGCAGCTTACAATATAATTCACCCCTCCACTTT.

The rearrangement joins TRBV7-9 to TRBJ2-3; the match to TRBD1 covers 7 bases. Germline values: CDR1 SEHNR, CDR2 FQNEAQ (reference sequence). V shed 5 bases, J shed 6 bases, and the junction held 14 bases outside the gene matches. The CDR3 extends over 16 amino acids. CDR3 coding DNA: TGTGCCAGCAGCCCCAGAGGACAGGTCGGTGATGATACGCAGTATTTT. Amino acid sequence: CASSPRGQVGDDTQYF.

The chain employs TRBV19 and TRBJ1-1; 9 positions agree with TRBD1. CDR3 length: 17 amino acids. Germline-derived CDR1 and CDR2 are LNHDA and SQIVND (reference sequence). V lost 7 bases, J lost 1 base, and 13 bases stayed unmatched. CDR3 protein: CASTPGPGQGRNTEAFF. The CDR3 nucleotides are TGTGCCAGTACCCCCGGACCGGGACAGGGAAGGAACACTGAAGCTTTCTTT.

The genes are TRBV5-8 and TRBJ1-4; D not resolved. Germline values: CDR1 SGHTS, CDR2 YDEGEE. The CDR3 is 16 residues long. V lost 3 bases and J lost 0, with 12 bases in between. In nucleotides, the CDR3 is TGTGCCAGCAGCTCCGGACTGACCTCAACTAATGAAAAACTGTTTTTT. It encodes CASSSGLTSTNEKLFF. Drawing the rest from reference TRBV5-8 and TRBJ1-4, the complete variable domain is EAGVTQSPTHLIKTRGQQATLRCSPISGHTSVYWYQQALGLGLQFLLWYDEGEERNRGNFPPRFSGRQFPNYSSELNVNALELEDSALYLCASSSGLTSTNEKLFFGSGTQLSVL.

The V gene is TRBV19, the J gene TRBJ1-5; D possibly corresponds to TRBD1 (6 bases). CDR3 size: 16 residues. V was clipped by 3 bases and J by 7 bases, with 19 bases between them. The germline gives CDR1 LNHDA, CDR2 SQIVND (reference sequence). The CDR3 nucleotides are TGTGCCAGTAGTATCTTCGGCGGGGGGCGGGCACAGCCCCAGCATTTT. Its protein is CASSIFGGGRAQPQHF. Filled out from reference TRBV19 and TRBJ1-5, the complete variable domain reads DGGITQSPKYLFRKEGQNVTLSCEQNLNHDAMYWYRQDPGQGLRLIYYSQIVNDFQKGDIAEGYSVSREKKESFPLTVTSAQKNPTAFYLCASSIFGGGRAQPQHFGDGTRLSIL.

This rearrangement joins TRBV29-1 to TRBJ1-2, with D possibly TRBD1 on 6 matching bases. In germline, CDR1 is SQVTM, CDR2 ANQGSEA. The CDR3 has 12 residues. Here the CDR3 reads CRARGGNYGYTF. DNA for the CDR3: TGCAGAGCCAGGGGAGGGAACTATGGCTACACCTTC.

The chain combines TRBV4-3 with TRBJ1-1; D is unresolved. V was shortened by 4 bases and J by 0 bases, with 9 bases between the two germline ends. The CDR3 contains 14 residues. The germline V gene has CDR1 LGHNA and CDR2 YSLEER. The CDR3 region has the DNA TGCGCCAGCAGCCCCCGACTGTTGAACACTGAAGCTTTCTTT. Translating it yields CASSPRLLNTEAFF.

CDR3 bases: TGTGCCAGCAGTGAGACGGGACTAGCGGTATCCTACGAGCAGTACTTC. Amino acid sequence: CASSETGLAVSYEQYF. This chain joins TRBV28 and TRBJ2-7, with TRBD2 identical over 11 bases. This CDR3 has 16 amino acids. V was clipped by 5 bases and J by 1 base; unmatched bases: 7. Germline V lookup: CDR1 MDHEN, CDR2 SYDVKM.